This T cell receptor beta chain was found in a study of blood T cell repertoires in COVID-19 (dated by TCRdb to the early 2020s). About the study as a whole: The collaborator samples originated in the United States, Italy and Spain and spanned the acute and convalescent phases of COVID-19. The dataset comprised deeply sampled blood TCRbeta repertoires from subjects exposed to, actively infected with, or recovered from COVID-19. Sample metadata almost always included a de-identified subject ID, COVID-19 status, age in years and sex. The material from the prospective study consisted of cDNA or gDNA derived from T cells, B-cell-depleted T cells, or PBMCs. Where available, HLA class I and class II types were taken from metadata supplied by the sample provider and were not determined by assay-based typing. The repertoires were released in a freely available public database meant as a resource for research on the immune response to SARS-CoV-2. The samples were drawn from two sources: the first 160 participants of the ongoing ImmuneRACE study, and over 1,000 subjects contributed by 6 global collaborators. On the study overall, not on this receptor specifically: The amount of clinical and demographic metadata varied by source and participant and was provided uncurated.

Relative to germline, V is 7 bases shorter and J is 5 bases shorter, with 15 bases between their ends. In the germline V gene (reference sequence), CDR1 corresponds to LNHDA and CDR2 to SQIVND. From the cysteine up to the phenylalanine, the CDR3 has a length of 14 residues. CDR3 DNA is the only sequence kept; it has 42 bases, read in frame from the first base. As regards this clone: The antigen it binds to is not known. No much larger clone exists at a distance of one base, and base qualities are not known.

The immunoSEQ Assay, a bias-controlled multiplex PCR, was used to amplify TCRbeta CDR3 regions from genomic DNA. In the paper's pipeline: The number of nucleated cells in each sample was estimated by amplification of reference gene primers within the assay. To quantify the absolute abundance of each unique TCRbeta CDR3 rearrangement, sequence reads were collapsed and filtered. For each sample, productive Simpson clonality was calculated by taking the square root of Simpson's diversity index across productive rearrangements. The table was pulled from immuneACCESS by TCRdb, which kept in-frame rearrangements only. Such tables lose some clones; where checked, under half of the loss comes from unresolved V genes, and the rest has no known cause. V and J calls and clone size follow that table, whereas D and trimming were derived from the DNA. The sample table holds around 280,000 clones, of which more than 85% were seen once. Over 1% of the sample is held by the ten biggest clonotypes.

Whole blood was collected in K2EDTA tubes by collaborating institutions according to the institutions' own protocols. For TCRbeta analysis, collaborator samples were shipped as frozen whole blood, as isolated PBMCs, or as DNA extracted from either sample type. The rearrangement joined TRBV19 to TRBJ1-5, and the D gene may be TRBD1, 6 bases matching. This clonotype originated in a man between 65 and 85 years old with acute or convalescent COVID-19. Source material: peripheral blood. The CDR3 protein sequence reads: CASIPTGPDQPQHF. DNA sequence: TGTGCCAGTATCCCCACAGGGCCGGATCAGCCCCAGCATTTT.